This T cell receptor beta chain is drawn from a study of blood T cell repertoires in COVID-19. Study at large: COVID-19 samples collected from the United States, Italy and Spain covered acute and convalescent phases.

The CDR3 is made up of 14 amino acids. Trimming left V 3 bases short and J 1 base short, with 7 bases between. Germline V gene lookup returns CDR1 KGHSH and CDR2 LQKENI. Original handling: Using reference gene primer amplification, nucleated cell counts were estimated. Measured with immunoSEQ multiplex PCR; TCRdb has only the in-frame clones, and not every one. V and J calls and clone size follow that table, whereas D and trimming were derived from the DNA. The sample includes approximately 260,000 clones, approximately 86% of them seen just once. The TCR was taken from a man between 18 and 29 years old with active or convalescent COVID-19. The sample taken for sequencing was peripheral blood. This chain joins TRBV18 and TRBJ1-5; D gene uncertain. In DNA, the CDR3 is TGTGCCAGCTCACCCGTTTTGAGCAATCAGCCCCAGCATTTT. Protein sequence: CASSPVLSNQPQHF.